This is a list of T cell receptor beta chains from one sample in a study of shared clonotypes between healthy human individuals. Clones were read by immunoSEQ multiplex PCR, and TCRdb kept only the in-frame ones, dropping some. The table records about a million clones, around 75% of them present only once. The sample consisted of memory CD4+ T cells sorted from blood. These receptors all come from a man between 18 and 35 years old in good health. Both conserved end residues are part of each CDR3. Fields, in order: J gene, V gene, clone size, D gene, CDR3 DNA, CDR3 protein. D genes are given only for firm matches. The size field is filled for only some rows; it gives once, few, many or a size class.

j_gene: TRBJ1-1; v_gene: TRBV7-8; abundance: .; d_gene: .; CDR3nt: TGTGCCAGCAGCTCGCCAGGGCGGAACACTGAAGCTTTCTTT; CDR3aa: CASSSPGRNTEAFF
j_gene: TRBJ1-1; v_gene: TRBV5-6; abundance: .; d_gene: .; CDR3nt: TGTGCCAGCAGCCTAGGGTACAATGAGTTTGAAGCTTTCTTT; CDR3aa: CASSLGYNEFEAFF
j_gene: TRBJ2-3; v_gene: TRBV20-1; abundance: .; d_gene: .; CDR3nt: TGCAGTGCTAGACAGGATACGCAGTATTTT; CDR3aa: CSARQDTQYF
j_gene: TRBJ2-2; v_gene: TRBV5-4; abundance: once; d_gene: TRBD2; CDR3nt: TGTGCCAGCAGCTTGGCCGGGACTACAAACACCGGGGAGCTGTTTTTT; CDR3aa: CASSLAGTTNTGELFF
j_gene: TRBJ2-4; v_gene: TRBV28; abundance: .; d_gene: TRBD1; CDR3nt: TGTGCCAGCAGAATGGACAGGGGAGTTCCTTTAGCCAAAAACATTCAGTACTTC; CDR3aa: CASRMDRGVPLAKNIQYF
j_gene: TRBJ2-3; v_gene: TRBV7-8; abundance: once; d_gene: .; CDR3nt: TGTGCCAGCAGCTTATCGGAAGGGTCGGATACGCAGTATTTT; CDR3aa: CASSLSEGSDTQYF
j_gene: TRBJ2-3; v_gene: TRBV25-1; abundance: .; d_gene: TRBD2; CDR3nt: TGTGCCAGCAGTGCCTGGACTAGCGGGGATTCAGATACGCAGTATTTT; CDR3aa: CASSAWTSGDSDTQYF
j_gene: TRBJ2-2; v_gene: TRBV4-1; abundance: once; d_gene: .; CDR3nt: TGCGCCAGCAGCCAAGTGGTCAACAGGGTTTCCACCGGGGAGCTGTTTTTT; CDR3aa: CASSQVVNRVSTGELFF
j_gene: TRBJ1-3; v_gene: TRBV6-6; abundance: .; d_gene: .; CDR3nt: TGTGCCAGCAGGCGGGACCTTTCTGGAAACACCATATATTTT; CDR3aa: CASRRDLSGNTIYF
j_gene: TRBJ1-2; v_gene: TRBV10-3; abundance: .; d_gene: .; CDR3nt: TGTGCCATCAGTGATTCGCCCAATTCTGGCTACACCTTC; CDR3aa: CAISDSPNSGYTF
j_gene: TRBJ1-5; v_gene: TRBV27; abundance: few; d_gene: .; CDR3nt: TGTGCCAGCAGCCCAGGGACGGTCAATCAGCCCCAGCATTTT; CDR3aa: CASSPGTVNQPQHF
j_gene: TRBJ2-2; v_gene: TRBV4-3; abundance: .; d_gene: .; CDR3nt: TGCGCCAGCAGCCAAGAAACAGGGTGGGACACCGGGGAGCTGTTTTTT; CDR3aa: CASSQETGWDTGELFF
j_gene: TRBJ1-6; v_gene: TRBV5-4; abundance: .; d_gene: .; CDR3nt: TGTGCCAGCAGCTCCTCTCGTACAGGGTATTATTCACCCCTCCACTTT; CDR3aa: CASSSSRTGYYSPLHF
j_gene: TRBJ2-7; v_gene: TRBV5-8; abundance: .; d_gene: .; CDR3nt: TGTGCCAGCAGCTTGTGGGCAGCCCCTCAGTCCTACTTC; CDR3aa: CASSLWAAPQSYF
j_gene: TRBJ2-7; v_gene: TRBV10-3; abundance: .; d_gene: .; CDR3nt: TGTGCCATCAGTCTTAGCGGCGACTACGAGCAGTACTTC; CDR3aa: CAISLSGDYEQYF
j_gene: TRBJ2-1; v_gene: TRBV11-3; abundance: .; d_gene: .; CDR3nt: TGTGCCAGCAGCTTGGGACAGCGGGACTGGAGTGAGCAGTTCTTC; CDR3aa: CASSLGQRDWSEQFF
j_gene: TRBJ1-2; v_gene: TRBV7-9; abundance: .; d_gene: .; CDR3nt: TGTGCCAGCAGCTCCCCCGAAGGGATCGGCTACACCTTC; CDR3aa: CASSSPEGIGYTF
j_gene: TRBJ2-7; v_gene: TRBV6-5; abundance: .; d_gene: .; CDR3nt: TGTGCCAGCAGTTACTCGGGGAGGACGACCGAGCAGTACTTC; CDR3aa: CASSYSGRTTEQYF
j_gene: TRBJ1-4; v_gene: TRBV7-2; abundance: .; d_gene: .; CDR3nt: TGTGCCAGCAGCTTAGCGCCGGGCAGCCATAATGAAAAACTGTTTTTT; CDR3aa: CASSLAPGSHNEKLFF
j_gene: TRBJ2-7; v_gene: TRBV7-9; abundance: .; d_gene: TRBD1; CDR3nt: TGTGCCAGCAGCTTAACGACAGGGAACTACGAGCAGTACTTC; CDR3aa: CASSLTTGNYEQYF
j_gene: TRBJ2-3; v_gene: TRBV11-2; abundance: .; d_gene: .; CDR3nt: TGTGCCAGCAGCTTAGCCCTAGCTCGGGCTACGCAGTATTTT; CDR3aa: CASSLALARATQYF
j_gene: TRBJ1-4; v_gene: TRBV5-4; abundance: once; d_gene: .; CDR3nt: TGTGCCAGCAGCCCTCAGGGTGCAACTAATGAAAAACTGTTTTTT; CDR3aa: CASSPQGATNEKLFF
j_gene: TRBJ2-3; v_gene: TRBV9; abundance: .; d_gene: TRBD2; CDR3nt: TGTGCCAGCAGCGTAGCCGGGAGGGCCTCAGATACGCAGTATTTT; CDR3aa: CASSVAGRASDTQYF
j_gene: TRBJ1-2; v_gene: TRBV7-9; abundance: .; d_gene: .; CDR3nt: TGTGCCAGCAGCTTAGCGTTGGGTTCGTATGGCTACACCTTC; CDR3aa: CASSLALGSYGYTF
j_gene: TRBJ2-2; v_gene: TRBV2; abundance: .; d_gene: TRBD2; CDR3nt: TGTGCCAGCAGTGAAGTGGGGAAAGCGGGGGCAACCGGGGAGCTGTTTTTT; CDR3aa: CASSEVGKAGATGELFF
j_gene: TRBJ1-5; v_gene: TRBV6-1; abundance: many; d_gene: .; CDR3nt: TGTGCCAGCAGTGAAGGGGCTTATAGCAATCAGCCCCAGCATTTT; CDR3aa: CASSEGAYSNQPQHF
j_gene: TRBJ1-2; v_gene: TRBV7-2; abundance: .; d_gene: TRBD1; CDR3nt: TGTGCCAGCAGCTCAGGACAGGGTGTTGGCTACACCTTC; CDR3aa: CASSSGQGVGYTF
j_gene: TRBJ1-6; v_gene: TRBV25-1; abundance: .; d_gene: .; CDR3nt: TGTGCCAGCAGTGGAACCCGGGCCGAGTATTCACCCCTCCACTTT; CDR3aa: CASSGTRAEYSPLHF